The rows below give T cell receptor beta chains drawn from one sample of a study of blood T cells in healthy people across ages. TCRdb redid the calling of the 5' RACE reads with MiXCR, one entry per CDR3 protein. The sample consists of over a million distinct CDR3 sequences, 40% to 50% of them appearing once. Sequencing was done on a sample of blood. The receptors come from a woman aged 55-69 years in good health. Both conserved end residues are part of each CDR3. The order of the fields is V gene, D gene, J gene, clone size, CDR3 DNA, CDR3 protein. D genes are given only for firm matches. Only part of the rows carry a size: once, few, many, or a class if the clone is expanded.

v_gene: TRBV28
d_gene: TRBD2
j_gene: TRBJ2-7
abundance: few
CDR3nt: TGTGCCAGCAGCCTAGGGGTTACTAGCGGGAGAACCCACGAGCAGTACTTC
CDR3aa: CASSLGVTSGRTHEQYF

v_gene: TRBV2
d_gene: TRBD2
j_gene: TRBJ2-1
abundance: -
CDR3nt: TGTGCCAGCTGGGAGGGCCTAGACAATGAGCAGTTCTTC
CDR3aa: CASWEGLDNEQFF

v_gene: TRBV5-1
d_gene: -
j_gene: TRBJ2-5
abundance: few
CDR3nt: TGCGCCAGCAGCCAGGCCGCCGGGTTCCCGCGACCGGAGACCCAGTACTTC
CDR3aa: CASSQAAGFPRPETQYF

v_gene: TRBV5-1
d_gene: TRBD1
j_gene: TRBJ2-7
abundance: -
CDR3nt: TGCGCCAGCCGGGGACAGTTGGGGGACTACGAGCAGTACTTC
CDR3aa: CASRGQLGDYEQYF

v_gene: TRBV29-1
d_gene: -
j_gene: TRBJ2-5
abundance: few
CDR3nt: TGCAGCGTTGAAAGAGGGAGGCAGCGAGGGGAGACCCAGTACTTC
CDR3aa: CSVERGRQRGETQYF

v_gene: TRBV6-6
d_gene: -
j_gene: TRBJ1-2
abundance: few
CDR3nt: TGTGCCAGCAGCGACGGAGGGAGAGTGGGTGGCTACACCTTC
CDR3aa: CASSDGGRVGGYTF

v_gene: TRBV7-6
d_gene: TRBD2
j_gene: TRBJ2-1
abundance: -
CDR3nt: TGTGCCAGCAGCTTACCCCATAGCGGGCCAATCAACAATGAGCAGTTCTTC
CDR3aa: CASSLPHSGPINNEQFF

v_gene: TRBV27
d_gene: -
j_gene: TRBJ2-1
abundance: -
CDR3nt: TGTGCCAGCAGCCCAAGCTCTATCAATGAGCAGTTCTTC
CDR3aa: CASSPSSINEQFF

v_gene: TRBV5-1
d_gene: -
j_gene: TRBJ2-7
abundance: few
CDR3nt: TGCGCCAGCAGCTTGAACGGCGATCCCTACGAGCAGTACTTC
CDR3aa: CASSLNGDPYEQYF

v_gene: TRBV12-5
d_gene: TRBD2
j_gene: TRBJ2-1
abundance: -
CDR3nt: TGTGCTAGTGGTTTGAGGGCTGGGGCTAGCGGGAGTAAGGAGCAGTTCTTC
CDR3aa: CASGLRAGASGSKEQFF

v_gene: TRBV12-3/TRBV12-4
d_gene: -
j_gene: TRBJ2-1
abundance: -
CDR3nt: TGTGCCAGCAGCCCTACTGGGCCTCAGCAGTTCTTC
CDR3aa: CASSPTGPQQFF

v_gene: TRBV20-1
d_gene: TRBD2
j_gene: TRBJ2-7
abundance: once
CDR3nt: TGCAGTGCTAGAGATCCTAGCGGGAGGTTGCTCGAGCAGTACTTC
CDR3aa: CSARDPSGRLLEQYF

v_gene: TRBV10-2
d_gene: TRBD2
j_gene: TRBJ2-7
abundance: -
CDR3nt: TGCGCCAGCAGGATCGTTAGCGGGTCTTCCTACGAGCAGTACTTC
CDR3aa: CASRIVSGSSYEQYF

v_gene: TRBV13
d_gene: TRBD1
j_gene: TRBJ2-1
abundance: few
CDR3nt: TGTGCCAGCAGCCCTAGAGGGACAGGGTCTACAGATGAGCAGTTCTTC
CDR3aa: CASSPRGTGSTDEQFF

v_gene: TRBV10-3
d_gene: -
j_gene: TRBJ1-5
abundance: few
CDR3nt: TGTGCCATCAGTGGAACGGGGGGTTTCAATCAGCCCCAGCATTTT
CDR3aa: CAISGTGGFNQPQHF

v_gene: TRBV5-1
d_gene: TRBD2
j_gene: TRBJ2-7
abundance: few
CDR3nt: TGCGCCAGCAGCTTGGAGGTAGCGGGAAGCTCCTACGAGCAGTACTTC
CDR3aa: CASSLEVAGSSYEQYF

v_gene: TRBV6-4
d_gene: -
j_gene: TRBJ2-7
abundance: -
CDR3nt: TGTGCCAGCAGTGAAACTCTAGGCTCCTACGAGCAGTACTTC
CDR3aa: CASSETLGSYEQYF

v_gene: TRBV5-1
d_gene: -
j_gene: TRBJ2-3
abundance: few
CDR3nt: TGCGCCAGCAGCTACCAGACAGGGCCGGGGGACACAGATACGCAGTATTTT
CDR3aa: CASSYQTGPGDTDTQYF

v_gene: TRBV4-1
d_gene: -
j_gene: TRBJ2-1
abundance: -
CDR3nt: TGCGCCAGCAGCCAAGTTCCCCGGGGTAACAATGAGCAGTTCTTC
CDR3aa: CASSQVPRGNNEQFF

v_gene: TRBV3-1
d_gene: -
j_gene: TRBJ1-1
abundance: -
CDR3nt: TGTGCCAGCAGCCAACTGCGCGACACTGAAGCTTTCTTT
CDR3aa: CASSQLRDTEAFF

v_gene: TRBV3-1
d_gene: TRBD1
j_gene: TRBJ1-5
abundance: -
CDR3nt: TGTGCCAGCAGCCAAGGATACAGGGGGATCGGGCAGCCCCAGCATTTT
CDR3aa: CASSQGYRGIGQPQHF

v_gene: TRBV11-2
d_gene: -
j_gene: TRBJ2-1
abundance: -
CDR3nt: TGTGCCAGCAGCTTTTCGGGCAGCCACAATGAGCAGTTCTTC
CDR3aa: CASSFSGSHNEQFF

v_gene: TRBV5-5
d_gene: -
j_gene: TRBJ2-1
abundance: -
CDR3nt: TGTGCCAGCAGCTTGGGTTCGAAGGGGTCGAATGAGCAGTTCTTC
CDR3aa: CASSLGSKGSNEQFF

v_gene: TRBV11-3
d_gene: -
j_gene: TRBJ2-4
abundance: -
CDR3nt: TGTGCCAGCAGCTCAAGGTGGGCGTACAATGAGCAGTACTTC
CDR3aa: CASSSRWAYNEQYF

v_gene: TRBV2
d_gene: TRBD1
j_gene: TRBJ2-5
abundance: -
CDR3nt: TGTGCCAGCAGTGGGGACAGGATAACGCAGCAGTACTTC
CDR3aa: CASSGDRITQQYF

v_gene: TRBV27
d_gene: -
j_gene: TRBJ1-1
abundance: -
CDR3nt: TGTGCCAGCAGTCCCCAGGCCTCAGGGACTGAAGCTTTCTTT
CDR3aa: CASSPQASGTEAFF

v_gene: TRBV6-1
d_gene: -
j_gene: TRBJ2-3
abundance: few
CDR3nt: TGTGCCAGCAGCAAAACGAGGTGGGGCAGGACAAGCACAGATACGCAGTATTTT
CDR3aa: CASSKTRWGRTSTDTQYF

v_gene: TRBV20-1
d_gene: TRBD1
j_gene: TRBJ1-3
abundance: -
CDR3nt: TGCAGTGCTAGAGATCCTCGCCGACAGGGCTCTGGAAACACCATATATTTT
CDR3aa: CSARDPRRQGSGNTIYF

v_gene: TRBV6-5
d_gene: TRBD2
j_gene: TRBJ2-1
abundance: few
CDR3nt: TGTGCCAGCAGCACTAGCGTTAACAATGAGCAGTTCTTC
CDR3aa: CASSTSVNNEQFF

v_gene: TRBV20-1
d_gene: TRBD2
j_gene: TRBJ2-7
abundance: -
CDR3nt: TGCAGTGCTAGTCCCCCGACTAGCGGGAGCTCCTACAATGAGCAGTACTTC
CDR3aa: CSASPPTSGSSYNEQYF

v_gene: TRBV30
d_gene: TRBD2
j_gene: TRBJ2-5
abundance: -
CDR3nt: TGTGCCTGGAAATCAGCGGGAGGCCCATGGTACCAAGAGACCCAGTACTTC
CDR3aa: CAWKSAGGPWYQETQYF

v_gene: TRBV12-3/TRBV12-4
d_gene: TRBD1
j_gene: TRBJ1-2
abundance: -
CDR3nt: TGTGCCAGCAGTGTAGGACAGGGGGCCCTTGGCTACACCTTC
CDR3aa: CASSVGQGALGYTF

v_gene: TRBV20-1
d_gene: TRBD1
j_gene: TRBJ1-5
abundance: once
CDR3nt: TGCAGTGCTAGCCAGACAGGGAATAGCAATCAGCCCCAGCATTTT
CDR3aa: CSASQTGNSNQPQHF

v_gene: TRBV3-1
d_gene: TRBD2
j_gene: TRBJ2-5
abundance: -
CDR3nt: TGTGCCAGCAGCCCTAGCGGGTCTAACAATGAGCAGTACTTC
CDR3aa: CASSPSGSNNEQYF

v_gene: TRBV12-5
d_gene: TRBD2
j_gene: TRBJ2-1
abundance: -
CDR3nt: TGTGCTAGTGGTAGGACTAGCGGGTGGGATGAGCAGTTCTTC
CDR3aa: CASGRTSGWDEQFF

v_gene: TRBV25-1
d_gene: -
j_gene: TRBJ2-6
abundance: -
CDR3nt: TGTGCCAGCAAAGGAGGGCCTGGGGCCAACGTCCTGACTTTC
CDR3aa: CASKGGPGANVLTF

v_gene: TRBV6-6
d_gene: TRBD2
j_gene: TRBJ2-1
abundance: few
CDR3nt: TGTGCCAGCAGGGACTTTAGCGGGAGGGCCACGGGTGAGCAGTTCTTC
CDR3aa: CASRDFSGRATGEQFF

v_gene: TRBV14
d_gene: TRBD2
j_gene: TRBJ2-3
abundance: -
CDR3nt: TGTGCCAGCAGCCAAGATAGCGGGCAGGGTACGCAGTATTTT
CDR3aa: CASSQDSGQGTQYF

v_gene: TRBV21-1
d_gene: -
j_gene: TRBJ2-7
abundance: few
CDR3nt: TGTGCCAGCAGCAGTCGCCCCTACGGGAGTTATTACGAGCAGTACTTC
CDR3aa: CASSSRPYGSYYEQYF

v_gene: TRBV11-2
d_gene: -
j_gene: TRBJ2-1
abundance: many
CDR3nt: TGTGCCAGCAGCTCCAGACGGGGACACAATGAGCAGTTCTTC
CDR3aa: CASSSRRGHNEQFF

v_gene: TRBV27
d_gene: TRBD2
j_gene: TRBJ2-7
abundance: -
CDR3nt: TGTGCCAGCAGTTTGGACGGCGGGAGTGTCGACGAGCAGTACTTC
CDR3aa: CASSLDGGSVDEQYF

v_gene: TRBV10-3
d_gene: TRBD1
j_gene: TRBJ1-1
abundance: few
CDR3nt: TGTGCCATCAGTGCCTCCGGGACAGCCTTGGGAGCTTTCTTT
CDR3aa: CAISASGTALGAFF

v_gene: TRBV20-1
d_gene: -
j_gene: TRBJ2-1
abundance: -
CDR3nt: TGCAGTGCTAGTGGGAAAAGGGGTGAGCAGTTCTTC
CDR3aa: CSASGKRGEQFF

v_gene: TRBV6-1
d_gene: -
j_gene: TRBJ2-2
abundance: -
CDR3nt: TGTGCCAGCATCTTGACACCTTCGAACACCGGGGAGCTGTTTTTT
CDR3aa: CASILTPSNTGELFF

v_gene: TRBV6-5
d_gene: -
j_gene: TRBJ2-4
abundance: few
CDR3nt: TGTGCCAGCTCTCCTGCTTGGGGGCTCAAAAACATTCAGTACTTC
CDR3aa: CASSPAWGLKNIQYF

v_gene: TRBV7-9
d_gene: -
j_gene: TRBJ2-5
abundance: -
CDR3nt: TGTGCCAGCAGCTTAGTTACTTTAGAGACCCAGTACTTC
CDR3aa: CASSLVTLETQYF

v_gene: TRBV7-2
d_gene: -
j_gene: TRBJ2-5
abundance: -
CDR3nt: TGTGCCAGCAACCGGTTCAGGGGCGAGACCCTGTACTTC
CDR3aa: CASNRFRGETLYF

v_gene: TRBV28
d_gene: TRBD2
j_gene: TRBJ2-1
abundance: few
CDR3nt: TGTGCCAGCAGTCTTAGCGGGAGTACTTCGAATGAGCAGTTCTTC
CDR3aa: CASSLSGSTSNEQFF

v_gene: TRBV6-1
d_gene: TRBD1
j_gene: TRBJ1-1
abundance: -
CDR3nt: TGTGCCAGCAGTGAACCGGGACAGGGGCCCCACCCTGAAGCTTTCTTT
CDR3aa: CASSEPGQGPHPEAFF

v_gene: TRBV27
d_gene: -
j_gene: TRBJ2-3
abundance: -
CDR3nt: TGTGCCAGCGGAGACAGCATAGATACGCAGTATTTT
CDR3aa: CASGDSIDTQYF